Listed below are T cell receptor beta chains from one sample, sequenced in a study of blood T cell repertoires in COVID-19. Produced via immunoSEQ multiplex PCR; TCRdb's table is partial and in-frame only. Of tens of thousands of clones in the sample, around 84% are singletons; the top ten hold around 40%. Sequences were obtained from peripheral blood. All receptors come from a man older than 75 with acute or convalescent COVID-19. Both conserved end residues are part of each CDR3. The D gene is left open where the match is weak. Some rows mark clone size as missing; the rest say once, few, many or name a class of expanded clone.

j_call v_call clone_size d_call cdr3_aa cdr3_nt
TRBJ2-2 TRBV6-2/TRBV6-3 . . CASSPSSTGELFF TGTGCCAGCAGTCCCTCTAGTACCGGGGAGCTGTTTTTT
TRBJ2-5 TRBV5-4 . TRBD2 CASSLTEAGGETQYF TGTGCCAGCAGCTTAACCGAGGCGGGAGGAGAGACCCAGTACTTC
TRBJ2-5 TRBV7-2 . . CASSLDLGSHGETQYF TGTGCCAGCAGCTTGGATCTCGGGTCCCACGGGGAGACCCAGTACTTC
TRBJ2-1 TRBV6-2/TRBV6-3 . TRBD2 CASSYQIWRGGLNEQFF TGTGCCAGCAGTTACCAAATTTGGCGGGGGGGCCTCAATGAGCAGTTCTTC
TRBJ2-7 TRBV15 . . CATSRDRGKGYEQYF TGTGCCACCAGCAGAGATCGGGGGAAAGGCTACGAGCAGTACTTC
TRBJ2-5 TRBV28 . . CASRGLDRAGETQYF TGTGCCAGCAGGGGATTAGACAGGGCGGGGGAGACCCAGTACTTC
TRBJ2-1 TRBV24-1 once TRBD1 CATSEGQGNNEQFF TGTGCCACCAGTGAGGGACAGGGAAACAATGAGCAGTTCTTC
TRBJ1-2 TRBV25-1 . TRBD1 CASSPHAGGYGYTF TGTGCCAGCAGTCCCCATGCAGGGGGCTATGGCTACACCTTC
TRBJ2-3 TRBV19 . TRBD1 CASSPRQGSWTDTQYF TGTGCCAGTAGTCCGCGACAGGGCTCATGGACAGATACGCAGTATTTT
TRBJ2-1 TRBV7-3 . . CASSAQGEQFF TGTGCCAGCAGCGCACAGGGTGAGCAGTTCTTC
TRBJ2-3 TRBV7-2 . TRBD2 CASSPGTISTDTQYF TGTGCCAGCAGTCCCGGGACTATTAGCACAGATACGCAGTATTTT
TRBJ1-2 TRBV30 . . CAWSVRQLNF TGTGCCTGGAGTGTCAGACAGCTGAACTTC
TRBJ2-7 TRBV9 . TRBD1 CASSPGGRASYEQYF TGTGCCAGCAGCCCAGGGGGCAGGGCCTCCTACGAGCAGTACTTC
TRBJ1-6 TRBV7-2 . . CASSLAMNSPLHF TGTGCCAGCAGCTTAGCCATGAATTCACCCCTCCACTTT
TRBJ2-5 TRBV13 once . CASSFAAGAGETQYF TGTGCCAGCAGCTTCGCCGCGGGGGCAGGGGAGACCCAGTACTTC
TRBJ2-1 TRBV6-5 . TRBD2 CASSYSGGHYNEQFF TGTGCCAGCAGTTATAGCGGGGGACACTACAATGAGCAGTTCTTC
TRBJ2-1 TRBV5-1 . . CASSLDGAPPYNEQFF TGCGCCAGCAGCTTGGATGGTGCGCCTCCCTACAATGAGCAGTTCTTC
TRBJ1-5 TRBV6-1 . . CASSEGRTAALSNQPQHF TGTGCCAGCAGTGAAGGGCGTACAGCTGCTTTAAGCAATCAGCCCCAGCATTTT
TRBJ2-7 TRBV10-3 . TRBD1 CATSGQMNSYEQYF TGTGCCACCTCGGGACAGATGAACTCCTACGAGCAGTACTTC
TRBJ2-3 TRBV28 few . CASSFLSGTDTQYF TGTGCCAGCAGTTTTTTGAGTGGCACAGATACGCAGTATTTT
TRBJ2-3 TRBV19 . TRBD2 CASSIGSAGVTTDTQYF TGTGCCAGTAGTATAGGGTCGGCGGGGGTTACCACAGATACGCAGTATTTT
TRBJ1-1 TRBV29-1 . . CSVDLKGVNTEAFF TGCAGCGTTGATCTTAAGGGAGTGAACACTGAAGCTTTCTTT
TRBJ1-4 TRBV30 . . CAWGAREGEKLFF TGTGCCTGGGGGGCCCGTGAGGGCGAAAAACTGTTTTTT
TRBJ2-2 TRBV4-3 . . CASSQDGQYTGELFF TGCGCCAGCAGCCAAGATGGGCAGTACACCGGGGAGCTGTTTTTT
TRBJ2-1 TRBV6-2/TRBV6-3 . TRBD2 CASSLFSGHNEQFF TGTGCCAGCAGTTTATTTAGCGGGCACAATGAGCAGTTCTTC
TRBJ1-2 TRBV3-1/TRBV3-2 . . CASEGVGYGYTF TGTGCCAGCGAAGGGGTCGGCTATGGCTACACCTTC
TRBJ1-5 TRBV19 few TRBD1 CASSPINRGGNQPQHF TGTGCCAGTAGTCCGATAAACAGGGGCGGCAATCAGCCCCAGCATTTT
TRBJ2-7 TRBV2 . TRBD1 CASSDHRGIGQYF TGTGCCAGCAGTGACCACAGGGGAATAGGGCAGTACTTC